The clone carrying this TCR beta chain has a handful of counts. The antigen remains undetermined. The data derive from a study of identical twins. Per germline, CDR1 ENHRY and CDR2 SYGVKD. The ends lost 7 bases at V and 6 bases at J; junction bases unmatched: 11. This CDR3 has 15 amino acids. Study results and limitations: Beta out-of-frame sequences showed weaker excess sharing between twins. For out-of-frame alpha sequences shared by twins, low generation probability was in excess.

TCRdb re-called the 5' RACE reads with MiXCR, one entry per CDR3 protein. Of fewer than 250,000 distinct CDR3 sequences detected, about a tenth appear once; the ten largest clones hold 5% to 6%. Sequencing input: memory (CD45RO+) T cells sorted from blood. The origin of this receptor is a woman aged 18-29 years in good health. This sequence joins TRBV10-3 and TRBJ2-3, with TRBD1 matching 9 bases. The CDR3 sequence is CAIKGAGTGMDTQYF. CDR3 in DNA: TGTGCCATCAAAGGAGCCGGGACAGGGATGGATACGCAGTATTTT.